Listed here are 10 T cell receptor beta chains from one sample, sequenced in a study of blood T cell repertoires in COVID-19. The data were produced by immunoSEQ multiplex PCR, yet TCRdb's version contains in-frame clones alone and is incomplete. The sample lists around 200,000 clones, approximately 87% occurring once. Sequencing input: PBMCs or T cells enriched from blood (not recorded which). These receptors were obtained from a woman in her 50s in a cohort exposed to, infected with or recovered from COVID-19 (not recorded which).

This chain joins TRBV5-4 and TRBJ1-2; D remains unclear. This CDR3 comprises 14 residues. Germline loops: CDR1 SGHNT, CDR2 YYREEE (reference sequence). V was cut by 3 bases and J by 5 bases, with 14 bases left in between. The CDR3 protein is CASSSPDLRYGYTF. The CDR3 DNA sequence: TGTGCCAGCAGCTCCCCTGATCTAAGATATGGCTACACCTTC.

The chain links TRBV19 to TRBJ1-3, with D hard to call. This CDR3 contains 16 residues. The germline gives CDR1 LNHDA, CDR2 SQIVND (reference sequence). V gave up 7 bases and J gave up 0 bases, with 16 bases separating them. The CDR3 loop reads CASMERTSGSGNTIYF. In DNA form, the CDR3 reads TGTGCCAGTATGGAGAGGACTTCTGGCTCTGGAAACACCATATATTTT.

The V gene is TRBV5-1, the J gene TRBJ1-2, with TRBD1 identical over 7 bases. Germline assignment: CDR1 SGHRS and CDR2 YFSETQ. CDR3 size: 15 residues. J lost 2 bases, V lost 4 bases, and 8 bases had no gene match. The CDR3 nucleotides are TGCGCCAGCAGCCCCCCGGGACAGACAAACTATGGCTACACCTTC. Translated: CASSPPGQTNYGYTF.

There are a few counts of this clone. The chain has TRBV6-5 and TRBJ2-5; D may be TRBD2 (7 bases). The germline gives CDR1 MNHEY, CDR2 SVGAGI. V dropped 5 bases and J dropped 5 bases, with 18 bases sitting between them. The CDR3 extends over 15 amino acids. CDR3 in DNA: TGTGCCAGCAGTCCAGAGGAGGGGGGGTTGGAGACCCAGTACTTC. Translating gives CASSPEEGGLETQYF.

The chain recombines TRBV19 with TRBJ2-5, with 7 nucleotides matching TRBD1. The germline V gene has CDR1 LNHDA and CDR2 SQIVND (reference sequence). This CDR3 has 16 amino acids. The V and J ends lost 3 bases and 1 base, in that order; junction bases with no gene match: 8. The CDR3 here is CASSMGITGVQETQYF. CDR3 nucleotide sequence: TGTGCCAGTAGTATGGGAATTACAGGGGTCCAAGAGACCCAGTACTTC.

The J gene is TRBJ1-6, the V gene TRBV3-1 (or the pseudogene TRBV3-2); possibly TRBD1 for D (6 bases). Trimming cost V 4 bases and J 9 bases, with 13 bases left between them. Per the germline V gene, CDR1 is LGHDT and CDR2 is YNNKEL (reference sequence). The CDR3 runs to 14 residues. In DNA, the CDR3 is TGTGCCAGCAGCCCCGGACAGTTTGCTTCACCCCTCCACTTT. Amino acid sequence: CASSPGQFASPLHF.

V usage is TRBV6-2 or TRBV6-3 and J usage is TRBJ1-4; no clear D gene. The V end was cut by 4 bases, the J end by 5 bases, with 17 bases between. Germline V CDR1 and CDR2: MNHEY, SVGEGT. This CDR3 has 16 residues. The CDR3 region has the DNA TGTGCCAGCAGTTCATCGTCGAGAGGCGCCAATGAAAAACTGTTTTTT. This codes for CASSSSSRGANEKLFF.

CDR3 amino acids: CASSFAGGNQPQHF. For the CDR3, the DNA is TGTGCCAGCAGTTTCGCAGGGGGCAATCAGCCCCAGCATTTT. The V call is TRBV27, the J call TRBJ1-5, with D tentatively TRBD1 (6 bases). V lost 3 bases and J lost 2, with 8 bases in between. This CDR3 has 14 residues. Germline CDR1 is MNHEY and CDR2 is SMNVEV (reference sequence).

Only one count was recorded for this clone. The chain has TRBV9 and TRBJ1-1, with D tentatively TRBD1 (5 bases). The germline CDR1 and CDR2 sequences are SGDLS and YYNGEE. V was clipped by 0 bases and J by 4 bases, with 10 bases between them. The CDR3 is made up of 14 amino acids. The CDR3 bases are TGTGCCAGCAGCGTAGGGGGGGTGGCCACTGAAGCTTTCTTT. It encodes CASSVGGVATEAFF.

J is TRBJ2-2 and V is TRBV7-8; TRBD2 matches at 12 bases. With 2 bases clipped from V and 0 bases from J, the junction kept 4 bases outside the gene matches. In germline, CDR1 is SGHVS, CDR2 FQNEAQ. The CDR3 spans 18 residues. CDR3 DNA: TGTGCCAGCAGCTTATTAACTAGCGGGGGGACGAACACCGGGGAGCTGTTTTTT. Translation gives CASSLLTSGGTNTGELFF. Full variable domain (rest looked up from reference TRBV7-8 and TRBJ2-2): GAGVSQSPRYKVAKRGQDVALRCDPISGHVSLFWYQQALGQGPEFLTYFQNEAQLDKSGLPSDRFFAERPEGSVSTLKIQRTQQEDSAVYLCASSLLTSGGTNTGELFFGEGSRLTVL.